The clone carrying this T cell receptor beta chain was seen a single time. Unstimulated PBMCs were sorted into CD3+CD4+ and CD3+CD8+ populations. The data are from a study of T cell clones after liver transplantation. Whole-study context: Immunosuppression withdrawal was tried within 2 years after liver transplantation in this trial. TCRbeta sequencing after a pre-transplant mixed lymphocyte reaction identified graft-donor-reactive clones, later tracked in post-transplant blood. Third-party-reactive TCRbeta sequences from pre-transplant mixed lymphocyte reactions served as antigen-independent comparators.

The protocol was immunoSEQ multiplex PCR, while the TCRdb copy is restricted to in-frame clones and leaves out a portion. The sample carries under 150,000 clones, 90% recorded once. V lost 2 bases, J lost 6 bases, and 19 bases lay in between. The CDR3 sequence is 15 residues long. Germline V gene sequence: CDR1 GTSNPN, CDR2 SVGIG (reference sequence). Sample: CD4+ T cells from blood, taken 12 months after liver transplant. The source of this sequence is a human patient who received a liver transplant. Some T cells may be the graft donor's. The rearrangement uses TRBV30 and TRBJ1-2, with D maybe TRBD1 (6 bases). The CDR3 sequence: CAWSTLGGGQHGYTF. The CDR3 nucleotides read TGTGCCTGGAGTACCCTGGGCGGGGGGCAACATGGCTACACCTTC.